This passage covers 12 T cell receptor beta chains from one sample sequenced in a study of blood T cells in healthy people across ages (dated by TCRdb to about 2015). Preparation of the library involved 5' RACE. TCRdb lists the instrument as Illumina HiSeq 2500. A second PCR of about 6 to 11 cycles was performed with a sample-barcoded 5' primer and a J-beta primer mix. TCRdb itself trimmed the public reads at Q25 with fastp, ran MiXCR and retained productive beta chains. Here each entry gathers all rows of one CDR3 protein and keeps the most common genes and DNA. The sample has 700,000 to 1,000,000 distinct CDR3 sequences on record, around 43% of them singletons. Roughly 19% of the sample goes to the ten largest clones. Sequencing used blood. The receptors shown here come from a man between 60 and 75 years old in good health.

The count of this clonotype is one. This chain connects TRBV28 to TRBJ2-2, with D hard to call. The ends were cut back, 3 bases at V and 6 bases at J, with 11 bases in the middle. CDR1 MDHEN and CDR2 SYDVKM come from the germline V gene. There are 14 residues in the CDR3. The CDR3 region has the DNA TGTGCCAGCAGTTTTACCAGTGCCTCCGGGGAGCTGTTTTTT. It encodes CASSFTSASGELFF.

This clonotype has more than one count but fewer than ten. This chain links TRBV7-2 with TRBJ2-4; possibly TRBD2 for D (6 bases). CDR1 and CDR2 (germline): SGHTA, FQGNSA. With 1 base removed from V and 1 base from J, the gap between germline ends came to 23 bases. CDR3 size: 20 residues. CDR3 amino acids: CASSLVGGDLLSYAKNIQYF. CDR3 coding DNA: TGTGCCAGCAGCTTAGTAGGCGGGGACCTCCTAAGCTACGCCAAAAACATTCAGTACTTC. Combining the CDR3 with reference TRBV7-2 and TRBJ2-4 gives the whole variable domain GAGVSQSPSNKVTEKGKDVELRCDPISGHTALYWYRQSLGQGLEFLIYFQGNSAPDKSGLPSDRFSAERTGGSVSTLTIQRTQQEDSAVYLCASSLVGGDLLSYAKNIQYFGAGTRLSVL.

The V and J genes are TRBV12-5 and TRBJ1-5, with 7 bases aligning to TRBD1. The CDR3 contains 15 residues. Per germline, CDR1 LGHNT and CDR2 FRNRAP. The J segment lost 1 base and the V segment lost 6 bases, leaving 6 bases of the junction unmatched. The CDR3, as DNA: TGTGCTAGTGGCCGCGGGACAGCCAGCAATCAGCCCCAGCATTTT. It translates to CASGRGTASNQPQHF.

V is TRBV7-3 and J is TRBJ2-3; D may be TRBD2 (6 bases). Trimming cost V 5 bases and J 4 bases, with 13 bases left between them. Germline V lookup: CDR1 SGHTA, CDR2 FQGTGA. The CDR3 loop spans 14 amino acids. The CDR3, as DNA: TGTGCCAGCAGCCCTAACGGGGGTGCAGATACGCAGTATTTT. It yields the protein CASSPNGGADTQYF.

The rearrangement uses TRBV5-6 and TRBJ2-2, with D tentatively TRBD1 (6 bases). Germline CDR1 and CDR2: SGHDT and YYEEEE. The CDR3 totals 16 residues. V shed 4 bases and J shed 0 bases, with 13 bases lying between them. Here the CDR3 DNA reads TGTGCCAGCAGCATCCAACAGGGCGCGAACACCGGGGAGCTGTTTTTT. Translating it yields CASSIQQGANTGELFF.

The chain recombines TRBV11-2 with TRBJ2-3; tentatively, D is TRBD1 (5 bases). V shed 1 base and J shed 0 bases, with 11 bases lying between them. Germline V gene data show CDR1 as SGHAT and CDR2 as FQNNGV. The CDR3 extends over 16 amino acids. The CDR3 sequence is CASSLGGGSSTDTQYF. The CDR3 DNA sequence: TGTGCCAGCAGCTTAGGGGGCGGATCTAGCACAGATACGCAGTATTTT. Supplemented by reference TRBV11-2 and TRBJ2-3, the full variable domain reads EAGVAQSPRYKIIEKRQSVAFWCNPISGHATLYWYQQILGQGPKLLIQFQNNGVVDDSQLPKDRFSAERLKGVDSTLKIQPAKLEDSAVYLCASSLGGGSSTDTQYFGPGTRLTVL.

This chain's CDR3 is CSARDSPPPYEQYF. The CDR3 DNA sequence: TGCAGTGCTAGAGATTCACCTCCCCCCTACGAGCAGTACTTC. The chain uses TRBV20-1 and TRBJ2-7; D ambiguous. Trimming shortened V by 0 bases and J by 2 bases, and 11 bases separated the two germline ends. CDR3 length equals 14 residues. Germline V gives CDR1 DFQATT, CDR2 SNEGSKA (reference sequence).

There are a few counts of this clonotype. This rearrangement joins TRBV20-1 to TRBJ2-1; TRBD2 aligns across 15 bases. Germline V CDR1 and CDR2: DFQATT, SNEGSKA (reference sequence). This CDR3 has 17 residues. V was pared by 1 base and J by 8 bases, with 9 bases of the junction left unmatched. The CDR3 DNA reads as TGCAGTGCTAGAGGGACTAGCGGGGGGGCGTTACCCGATGAGCAGTTCTTC. This codes for CSARGTSGGALPDEQFF.

The CDR3 bases are TGTGCCAGCAGTCTCGGGGGGGATGGGAATGAGCAGTTCTTC. It encodes CASSLGGDGNEQFF. This chain joins TRBV27 and TRBJ2-1; TRBD2 matches 8 bases. Looked up from germline, CDR1 is MNHEY and CDR2 is SMNVEV (reference sequence). With V trimmed by 5 bases and J by 7 bases, 7 bases remained unmatched. The CDR3 has 14 amino acids.

This clonotype was seen only a few times. The chain recombines TRBV5-1 with TRBJ2-5, with 9 bases identical to TRBD2. The trim removed 0 bases at V and 3 bases at J, leaving 6 bases unmatched. Germline V gives CDR1 SGHRS, CDR2 YFSETQ. The length of the CDR3 is 16 residues. CDR3 nucleotide sequence: TGCGCCAGCAGCTTGGGCTTTTCTAGCGGGAAAGAGACCCAGTACTTC. Protein: CASSLGFSSGKETQYF.

CDR3 sequence: CASRKGAPETQYF. The CDR3 nucleotides read TGTGCCAGCAGAAAGGGGGCACCTGAGACCCAGTACTTC. The chain couples TRBV6-2 or TRBV6-3 to TRBJ2-5; 7 bases match TRBD1. The V gene's germline CDR1 is MNHEY and CDR2 SVGEGT. The CDR3 spans 13 residues. Unmatched junction bases numbered 6, after V lost 6 bases and J lost 5 bases.

This rearrangement joins TRBV29-1 to TRBJ2-5; D remains ambiguous. Germline V gene data show CDR1 as SQVTM and CDR2 as ANQGSEA. V shed 4 bases and J shed 5 bases, with 14 bases lying between them. This CDR3 contains 13 residues. The CDR3 region is CSVGGIFMETQYF. Here the CDR3 DNA reads TGCAGCGTTGGTGGTATATTTATGGAGACCCAGTACTTC. Looking up the rest from reference TRBV29-1 and TRBJ2-5 gives the full variable domain: SAVISQKPSRDICQRGTSLTIQCQVDSQVTMMFWYRQQPGQSLTLIATANQGSEATYESGFVIDKFPISRPNLTFSTLTVSNMSPEDSSIYLCSVGGIFMETQYFGPGTRLLVL.